The rows below give T cell receptor beta chains drawn from one sample of a study of patients and donors after allogeneic stem cell transplantation. TCRdb passed the RT-PCR reads through MiXCR, listing each CDR3 protein once. This sample has about 110,000 distinct CDR3 sequences, with less than 45% found just once. The sequenced sample consisted of blood, either unsorted or a sorted T cell fraction (not recorded which). These receptor sequences come from a human donor who was either an allogeneic HSCT recipient or a stem cell or donor lymphocyte infusion donor (not recorded which). It is not recorded whose cells these are; they may come from a transplant donor. Each CDR3 is given with its conserved first and last residue. D genes are given only for firm matches. Clone size is not always given. Where it is, it says once, few, many or a class for expanded clones.

J gene | V gene | clone size | D gene | CDR3 protein | CDR3 DNA
TRBJ2-5 | TRBV28 | - | - | CASSFSRGWETQYF | TGTGCCAGCAGTTTTTCGAGGGGGTGGGAGACCCAGTACTTC
TRBJ1-2 | TRBV4-3 | - | TRBD1 | CASSQDLGGQGGYGYTF | TGCGCCAGCAGCCAAGATCTGGGAGGACAGGGCGGCTATGGCTACACCTTC
TRBJ2-7 | TRBV6-2/TRBV6-3 | few | TRBD2 | CASSYLLAGGGEQYF | TGTGCCAGCAGTTACTTACTAGCGGGCGGTGGCGAGCAGTACTTC
TRBJ1-1 | TRBV6-6 | many | TRBD1 | CASSPQGIEAFF | TGTGCCAGCAGTCCACAGGGGATTGAAGCTTTCTTT
TRBJ2-1 | TRBV7-2 | - | - | CAGGDSRYNEQFF | TGTGCCGGCGGGGACAGCCGATACAATGAGCAGTTCTTC
TRBJ2-2 | TRBV6-5 | - | TRBD2 | CASSPGTSGRFSGELFF | TGTGCCAGCAGCCCGGGGACTAGCGGGAGGTTCAGCGGGGAGCTGTTTTTT
TRBJ2-7 | TRBV4-3 | - | TRBD2 | CASSQLSSGSYEQYF | TGCGCCAGCAGCCAATTGTCTAGCGGGAGCTACGAGCAGTACTTC
TRBJ1-2 | TRBV28 | few | TRBD1 | CASSFRDRGYGYTF | TGTGCCAGCAGTTTCCGGGACAGGGGCTATGGCTACACCTTC
TRBJ1-2 | TRBV7-2 | - | - | CASSLNPADQRGYTF | TGTGCCAGCAGCTTAAATCCCGCCGACCAACGGGGCTACACCTTC
TRBJ1-1 | TRBV4-2 | few | - | CASSQGEQGPTEAFF | TGTGCCAGCAGCCAAGGAGAACAGGGTCCCACTGAAGCTTTCTTT
TRBJ2-5 | TRBV7-2 | - | - | CASSLALGGGDQETQYF | TGTGCCAGCAGCTTAGCATTAGGGGGTGGGGACCAAGAGACCCAGTACTTC
TRBJ1-5 | TRBV20-1 | - | TRBD1 | CSAREMTGGEGQPQHF | TGCAGTGCTAGAGAAATGACAGGGGGCGAGGGTCAGCCCCAGCATTTT
TRBJ2-4 | TRBV7-9 | - | - | CASSLVKGPKNIQYF | TGTGCCAGCAGCTTAGTCAAGGGACCCAAAAACATTCAGTACTTC
TRBJ2-4 | TRBV20-1 | - | TRBD1 | CSAPRQGARAKNIQYF | TGCAGTGCGCCAAGACAGGGGGCTAGAGCCAAAAACATTCAGTACTTC
TRBJ1-2 | TRBV6-2/TRBV6-3 | - | TRBD1 | CASSYGPDRVRYGYTF | TGTGCCAGCAGTTACGGGCCCGACAGGGTTCGGTATGGCTACACCTTC
TRBJ2-1 | TRBV15 | - | TRBD2 | CATSRAWAGGSSYNEQFF | TGTGCCACCAGCAGAGCCTGGGCTGGCGGGAGCTCCTACAATGAGCAGTTCTTC
TRBJ1-4 | TRBV19 | few | - | CATQGVEAVKLFF | TGTGCCACACAGGGTGTCGAGGCGGTGAAACTGTTTTTT
TRBJ2-5 | TRBV21-1 | few | - | CASLRQGASETQYF | TGTGCCAGCCTTAGACAGGGGGCCTCAGAGACCCAGTACTTC
TRBJ2-7 | TRBV12-3/TRBV12-4 | - | - | CASKNGGYEQYF | TGTGCCAGCAAAAATGGGGGCTACGAGCAGTACTTC
TRBJ2-5 | TRBV18 | - | - | CASSPRASQETQYF | TGTGCCAGCTCACCAAGGGCATCACAAGAGACCCAGTACTTC
TRBJ2-7 | TRBV4-3 | few | - | CASSQDPVTYEQYF | TGCGCCAGCAGCCAAGATCCTGTAACCTACGAGCAGTACTTC
TRBJ2-5 | TRBV4-3 | - | - | CASSHTDRVRETQYF | TGCGCCAGCAGCCACACAGATCGAGTGAGAGAGACCCAGTACTTC
TRBJ2-1 | TRBV12-3/TRBV12-4 | few | - | CASSLRYNEQFF | TGTGCCAGCAGTTTGAGGTACAATGAGCAGTTCTTC
TRBJ1-2 | TRBV20-1 | - | TRBD1 | CSARGQGWYGYTF | TGCAGTGCTAGAGGACAGGGGTGGTATGGCTACACCTTC
TRBJ1-1 | TRBV28 | - | TRBD1 | CASSLTGTARSTEAFF | TGTGCCAGCAGTTTAACAGGGACAGCCAGGAGCACTGAAGCTTTCTTT
TRBJ2-5 | TRBV12-3/TRBV12-4 | - | - | CASSPTSLLGETQYF | TGTGCCAGCAGTCCTACTAGCCTTTTGGGGGAGACCCAGTACTTC
TRBJ1-2 | TRBV5-1 | many | TRBD1 | CASRGGDGYTF | TGCGCCAGCAGAGGGGGCGATGGCTACACCTTC
TRBJ2-1 | TRBV4-3 | - | - | CASSPSGGGYNKQFF | TGCGCCAGCAGCCCGAGCGGAGGGGGCTACAATAAGCAGTTCTTC
TRBJ2-7 | TRBV7-6 | - | - | CASSFGPAGIYEQYF | TGTGCCAGCAGCTTTGGTCCCGCAGGGATCTACGAGCAGTACTTC
TRBJ1-2 | TRBV27 | - | - | CASSWAANYGYTF | TGTGCCAGCAGTTGGGCGGCTAACTATGGCTACACCTTC
TRBJ2-1 | TRBV7-2 | - | - | CASSWVKYEQFF | TGTGCCAGCAGCTGGGTTAAGTATGAGCAGTTCTTC
TRBJ2-1 | TRBV3-1 | - | - | CASSYLSGAMQLEQFF | TGTGCCAGCAGCTACCTCTCGGGAGCGATGCAGCTTGAGCAGTTCTTC
TRBJ1-5 | TRBV12-3/TRBV12-4 | - | - | CASSLTIDRNQPQHF | TGTGCCAGCAGTTTAACAATTGACCGCAATCAGCCCCAGCATTTT
TRBJ1-1 | TRBV6-6 | - | - | CASTTEIFTEAFF | TGTGCCAGTACCACAGAAATTTTTACTGAAGCTTTCTTT
TRBJ1-1 | TRBV7-2 | few | - | CASSSVKGKRAEAFF | TGTGCCAGCAGCTCCGTTAAGGGCAAAAGAGCTGAAGCTTTCTTT
TRBJ2-3 | TRBV6-2/TRBV6-3 | - | TRBD2 | CASSYRIAGGTQYF | TGTGCCAGCAGTTACCGGATAGCGGGAGGCACGCAGTATTTT
TRBJ1-1 | TRBV5-1 | - | - | CASSLARDQAGGTEAFF | TGCGCCAGCAGCTTGGCTAGGGACCAGGCCGGGGGCACTGAAGCTTTCTTT
TRBJ1-2 | TRBV7-2 | - | - | CASSLDHLGSGYTF | TGTGCCAGCAGCTTAGACCATTTGGGTAGCGGCTACACCTTC
TRBJ2-5 | TRBV28 | - | TRBD1 | CASSQGVQETQYF | TGTGCCAGCAGCCAGGGGGTCCAAGAGACCCAGTACTTC
TRBJ2-7 | TRBV2 | few | - | CASSELGWLGPYEQYF | TGTGCCAGCAGTGAATTGGGGTGGCTGGGACCCTACGAGCAGTACTTC
TRBJ2-4 | TRBV5-6 | - | - | CASSFRQLAKNIQYF | TGTGCCAGCAGCTTCCGACAGTTAGCCAAAAACATTCAGTACTTC
TRBJ1-6 | TRBV29-1 | - | TRBD1 | CSVVDRDNSPLHF | TGCAGCGTTGTGGACAGGGATAATTCACCCCTCCACTTT
TRBJ2-1 | TRBV20-1 | - | - | CSAPSLRSGNEQFF | TGCAGTGCTCCCTCCCTGCGGAGCGGCAATGAGCAGTTCTTC
TRBJ1-5 | TRBV27 | - | - | CASMPRSYSNQPQHF | TGTGCCAGCATGCCCCGAAGCTATAGCAATCAGCCCCAGCATTTT
TRBJ1-5 | TRBV19 | few | TRBD1 | CASSFLPGQGNQPQHF | TGTGCCAGTAGTTTTCTACCGGGACAGGGGAATCAGCCCCAGCATTTT
TRBJ1-1 | TRBV4-2 | few | - | CASRPTRLNTEAFF | TGTGCCAGCAGGCCGACAAGGCTGAACACTGAAGCTTTCTTT
TRBJ1-3 | TRBV20-1 | few | - | CSAYSSGNTIYF | TGCAGTGCTTATAGCTCTGGAAACACCATATATTTT
TRBJ1-1 | TRBV10-3 | - | - | CAISVRGTEAFF | TGTGCCATCAGTGTAAGGGGGACTGAAGCTTTCTTT
TRBJ1-2 | TRBV25-1 | - | - | CASSEYFGPRGFKGYTF | TGTGCCAGCAGTGAATATTTTGGCCCGCGGGGTTTTAAGGGCTACACCTTC
TRBJ1-2 | TRBV12-3/TRBV12-4 | - | - | CASSSRGRGYGYTF | TGTGCCAGCAGTTCGCGGGGCAGGGGATATGGCTACACCTTC
TRBJ1-5 | TRBV28 | - | - | CASSFKAFNQPQHF | TGTGCCAGCAGTTTCAAGGCTTTCAATCAGCCCCAGCATTTT
TRBJ2-7 | TRBV20-1 | - | - | CSASRDTLYEQYF | TGCAGTGCTAGCCGGGACACTCTCTACGAGCAGTACTTC
TRBJ2-7 | TRBV6-6 | once | - | CASSYSILAPFEQYF | TGTGCCAGCAGTTACTCGATACTAGCCCCCTTCGAGCAGTACTTC
TRBJ2-1 | TRBV7-2 | once | - | CASSLGAGANEQFF | TGTGCCAGCAGCTTAGGGGCGGGGGCCAATGAGCAGTTCTTC